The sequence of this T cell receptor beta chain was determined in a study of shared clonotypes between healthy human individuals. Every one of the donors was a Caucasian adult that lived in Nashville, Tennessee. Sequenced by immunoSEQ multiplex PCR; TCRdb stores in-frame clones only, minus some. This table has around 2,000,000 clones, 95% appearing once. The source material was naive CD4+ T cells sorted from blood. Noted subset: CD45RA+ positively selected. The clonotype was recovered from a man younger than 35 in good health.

The CDR3 region is CASSLAAGQGAYEQYF. The CDR3 region has the DNA TGTGCCAGCAGCTTAGCCGCCGGACAGGGGGCCTACGAGCAGTACTTC. The chain has TRBV7-2 and TRBJ2-7; TRBD1 agrees at 10 bases. The length of the CDR3 is 16 residues. The V segment lost 0 bases and the J segment 2 bases; nucleotides outside the gene matches: 4. From germline, CDR1 is SGHTA and CDR2 FQGNSA.